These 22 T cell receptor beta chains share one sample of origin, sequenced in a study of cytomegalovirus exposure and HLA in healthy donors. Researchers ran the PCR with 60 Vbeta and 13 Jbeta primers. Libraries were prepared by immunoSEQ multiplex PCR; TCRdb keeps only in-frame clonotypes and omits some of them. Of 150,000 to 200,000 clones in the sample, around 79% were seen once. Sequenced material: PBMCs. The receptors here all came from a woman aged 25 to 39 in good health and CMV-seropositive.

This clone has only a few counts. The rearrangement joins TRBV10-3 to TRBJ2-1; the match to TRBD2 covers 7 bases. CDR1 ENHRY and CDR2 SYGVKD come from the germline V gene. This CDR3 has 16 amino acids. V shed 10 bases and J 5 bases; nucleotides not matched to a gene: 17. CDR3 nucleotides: TGTGCCACCATGAACGAGAAGGCGGGGGAAGACAATGAGCAGTTCTTC. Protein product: CATMNEKAGEDNEQFF.

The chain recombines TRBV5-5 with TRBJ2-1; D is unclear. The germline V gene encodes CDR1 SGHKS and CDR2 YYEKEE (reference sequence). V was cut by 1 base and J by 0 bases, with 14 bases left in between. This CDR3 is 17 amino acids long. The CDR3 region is CASSLHVAWSSYNEQFF. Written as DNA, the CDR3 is TGTGCCAGCAGCTTGCATGTGGCCTGGAGCTCCTACAATGAGCAGTTCTTC.

The CDR3 DNA reads TGTGCCAGCAGCCCCGACAGGACCTATGGCTACACCTTC. It specifies CASSPDRTYGYTF. The J gene is TRBJ1-2, the V gene TRBV11-2; tentative D call: TRBD1 (6 bases). The CDR3 covers 13 residues. Germline lookup yields CDR1 SGHAT and CDR2 FQNNGV. V lost 5 bases and J 4 bases, leaving 11 bases between the germline ends.

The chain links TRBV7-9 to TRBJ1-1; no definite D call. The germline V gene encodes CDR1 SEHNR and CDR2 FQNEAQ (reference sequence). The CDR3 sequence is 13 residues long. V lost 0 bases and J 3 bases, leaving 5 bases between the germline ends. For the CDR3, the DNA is TGTGCCAGCAGCTTAGCAGAGGACACTGAAGCTTTCTTT. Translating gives CASSLAEDTEAFF.

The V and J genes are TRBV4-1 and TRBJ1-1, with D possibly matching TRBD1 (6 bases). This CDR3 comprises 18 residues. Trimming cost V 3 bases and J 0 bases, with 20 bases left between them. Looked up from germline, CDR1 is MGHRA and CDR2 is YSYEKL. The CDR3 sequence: CASSHDVVAGVMNTEAFF. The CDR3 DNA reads TGCGCCAGCAGCCACGACGTGGTCGCAGGGGTCATGAACACTGAAGCTTTCTTT.

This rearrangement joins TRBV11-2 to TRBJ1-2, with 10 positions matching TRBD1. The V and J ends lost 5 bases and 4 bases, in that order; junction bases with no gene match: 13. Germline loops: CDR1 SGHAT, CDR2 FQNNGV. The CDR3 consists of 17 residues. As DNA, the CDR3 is TGTGCCAGCAGCCACCTAGGCATGGACAGGGGGGGCTATGGCTACACCTTC. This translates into CASSHLGMDRGGYGYTF.

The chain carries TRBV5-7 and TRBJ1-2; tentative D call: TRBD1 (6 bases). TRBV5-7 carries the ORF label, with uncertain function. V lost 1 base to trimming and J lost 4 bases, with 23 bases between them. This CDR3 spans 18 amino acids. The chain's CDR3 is CASSLYCQGNEISYGYTF. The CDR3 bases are TGTGCCAGCAGCTTGTACTGTCAGGGGAATGAGATTAGCTATGGCTACACCTTC.

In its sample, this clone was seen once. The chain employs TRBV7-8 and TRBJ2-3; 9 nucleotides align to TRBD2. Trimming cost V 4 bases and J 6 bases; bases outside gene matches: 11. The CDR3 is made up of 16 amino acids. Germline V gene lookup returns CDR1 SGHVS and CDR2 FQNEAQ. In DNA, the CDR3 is TGTGCCAGCAGCTCTAGACCTAGCGGGGTTTCGGATACGCAGTATTTT. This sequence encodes CASSSRPSGVSDTQYF.

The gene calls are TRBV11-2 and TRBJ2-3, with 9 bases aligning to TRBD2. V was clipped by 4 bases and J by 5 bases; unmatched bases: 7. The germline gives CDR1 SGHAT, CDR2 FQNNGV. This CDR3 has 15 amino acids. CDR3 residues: CASSSLAGVGDTQYF. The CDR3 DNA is TGTGCCAGCAGCTCCTTAGCGGGAGTAGGAGATACGCAGTATTTT. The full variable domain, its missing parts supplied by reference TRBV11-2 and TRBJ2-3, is EAGVAQSPRYKIIEKRQSVAFWCNPISGHATLYWYQQILGQGPKLLIQFQNNGVVDDSQLPKDRFSAERLKGVDSTLKIQPAKLEDSAVYLCASSSLAGVGDTQYFGPGTRLTVL.

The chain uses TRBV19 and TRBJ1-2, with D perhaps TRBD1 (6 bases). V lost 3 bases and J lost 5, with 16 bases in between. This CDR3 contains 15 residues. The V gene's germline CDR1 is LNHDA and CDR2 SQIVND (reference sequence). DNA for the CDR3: TGTGCCAGTAGTATTGGATTGGGGGCAGGTTATGGCTACACCTTC. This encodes CASSIGLGAGYGYTF.

The CDR3 sequence is CASSEWGETTEAFF. The DNA of the CDR3 is TGTGCCAGCAGTGAATGGGGGGAAACCACTGAAGCTTTCTTT. This chain connects TRBV6-1 to TRBJ1-1, with a possible D match to TRBD1 (5 bases). The CDR3 length is 14 residues. Germline V gene sequence: CDR1 MNHNS, CDR2 SASEGT. V was cut by 2 bases and J by 4 bases, with 11 bases left in between.

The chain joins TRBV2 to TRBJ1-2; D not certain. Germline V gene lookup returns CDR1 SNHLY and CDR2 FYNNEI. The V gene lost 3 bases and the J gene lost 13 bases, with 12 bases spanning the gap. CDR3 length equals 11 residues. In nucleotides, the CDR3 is TGTGCCAGCAGTGATGGCATAGGAGGCACCTTC. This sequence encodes CASSDGIGGTF.

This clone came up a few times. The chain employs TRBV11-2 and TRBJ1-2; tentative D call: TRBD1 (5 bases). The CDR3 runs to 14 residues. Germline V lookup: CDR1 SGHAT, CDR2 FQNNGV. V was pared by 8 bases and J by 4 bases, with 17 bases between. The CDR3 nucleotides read TGTGCCAGCTCCCGTACGGGGGGTACCTATGGCTACACCTTC. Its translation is CASSRTGGTYGYTF.

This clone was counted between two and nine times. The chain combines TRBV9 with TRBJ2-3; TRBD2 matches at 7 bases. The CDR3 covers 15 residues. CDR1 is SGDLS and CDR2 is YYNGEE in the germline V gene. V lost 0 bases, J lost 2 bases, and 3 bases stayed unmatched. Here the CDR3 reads CASSVGGLITDTQYF. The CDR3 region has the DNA TGTGCCAGCAGCGTAGGGGGACTAATCACAGATACGCAGTATTTT.

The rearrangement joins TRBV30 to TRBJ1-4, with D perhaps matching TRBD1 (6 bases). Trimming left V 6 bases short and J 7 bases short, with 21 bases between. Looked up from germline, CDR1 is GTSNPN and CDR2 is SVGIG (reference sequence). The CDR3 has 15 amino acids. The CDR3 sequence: CACLGVPGAVEKLFF. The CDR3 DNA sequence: TGTGCCTGCTTAGGGGTTCCAGGGGCAGTTGAAAAACTGTTTTTT.

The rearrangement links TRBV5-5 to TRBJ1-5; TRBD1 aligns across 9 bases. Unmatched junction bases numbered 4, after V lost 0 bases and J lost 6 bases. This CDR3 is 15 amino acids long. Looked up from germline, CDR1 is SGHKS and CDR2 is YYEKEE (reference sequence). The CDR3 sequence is CASSLVGTGLQPQHF. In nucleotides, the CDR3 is TGTGCCAGCAGCTTGGTCGGGACAGGGCTTCAGCCCCAGCATTTT.

The CDR3 region is CASSPGQGLVDEQFF. The CDR3 DNA follows: TGTGCCAGCAGCCCGGGACAGGGGCTCGTCGATGAGCAGTTCTTC. The rearrangement joins TRBV6-6 to TRBJ2-1, with TRBD1 matching over 10 bases. Germline assignment: CDR1 MNHNY and CDR2 SVGAGI (reference sequence). Trimming cost V 6 bases and J 8 bases; bases outside gene matches: 10. CDR3 length: 15 residues.

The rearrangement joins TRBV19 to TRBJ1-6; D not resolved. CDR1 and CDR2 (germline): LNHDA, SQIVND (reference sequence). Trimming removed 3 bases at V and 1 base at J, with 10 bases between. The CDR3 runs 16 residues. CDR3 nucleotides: TGTGCCAGTAGTATGGGCCGTCCGTCCTATAATTCACCCCTCCACTTT. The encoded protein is CASSMGRPSYNSPLHF.

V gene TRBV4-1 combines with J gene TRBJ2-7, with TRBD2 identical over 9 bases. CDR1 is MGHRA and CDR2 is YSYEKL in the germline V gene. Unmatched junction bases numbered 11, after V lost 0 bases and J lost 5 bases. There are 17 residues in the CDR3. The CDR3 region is CASSQDPGREGVDEQYF. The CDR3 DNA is TGCGCCAGCAGCCAAGATCCCGGGCGGGAGGGCGTTGACGAGCAGTACTTC.

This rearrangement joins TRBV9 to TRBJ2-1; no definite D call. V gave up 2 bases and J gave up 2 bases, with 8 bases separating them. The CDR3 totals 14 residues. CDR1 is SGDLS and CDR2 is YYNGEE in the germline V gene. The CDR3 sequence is CASSVQAAYNEQFF. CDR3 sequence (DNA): TGTGCCAGCAGCGTTCAGGCCGCCTACAATGAGCAGTTCTTC. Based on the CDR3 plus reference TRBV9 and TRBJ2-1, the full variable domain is DSGVTQTPKHLITATGQRVTLRCSPRSGDLSVYWYQQSLDQGLQFLIQYYNGEERAKGNILERFSAQQFPDLHSELNLSSLELGDSALYFCASSVQAAYNEQFFGPGTRLTVL.

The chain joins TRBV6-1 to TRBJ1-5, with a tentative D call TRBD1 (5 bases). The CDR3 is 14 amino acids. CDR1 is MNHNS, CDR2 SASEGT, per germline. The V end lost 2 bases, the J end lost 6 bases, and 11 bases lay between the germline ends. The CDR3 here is CASSEHRGSQPQHF. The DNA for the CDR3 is TGTGCCAGCAGTGAACATAGGGGAAGTCAGCCCCAGCATTTT.

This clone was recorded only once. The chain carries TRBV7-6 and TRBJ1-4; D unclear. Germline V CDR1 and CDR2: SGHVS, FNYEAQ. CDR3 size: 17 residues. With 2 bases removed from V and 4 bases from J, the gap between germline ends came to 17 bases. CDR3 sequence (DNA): TGTGCCAGCAGCTTAAACCCCCCCTCGCTCTATAATGAAAAACTGTTTTTT. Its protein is CASSLNPPSLYNEKLFF.